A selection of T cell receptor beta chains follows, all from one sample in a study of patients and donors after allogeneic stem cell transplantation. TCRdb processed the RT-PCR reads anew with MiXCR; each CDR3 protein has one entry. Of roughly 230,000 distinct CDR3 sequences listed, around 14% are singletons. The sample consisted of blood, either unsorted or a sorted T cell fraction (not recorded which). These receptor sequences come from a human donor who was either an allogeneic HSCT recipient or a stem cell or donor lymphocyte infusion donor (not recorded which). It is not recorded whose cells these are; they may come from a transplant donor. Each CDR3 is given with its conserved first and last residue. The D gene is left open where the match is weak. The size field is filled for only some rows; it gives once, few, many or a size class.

CDR3 protein: CSPLAGGQTDTQYF; CDR3 DNA: TGCAGCCCCCTAGCGGGAGGGCAAACAGATACGCAGTATTTT; V gene: TRBV20-1; J gene: TRBJ2-3; D gene: TRBD2; clone size: many
CDR3 protein: CASSISPSGRGIYEQYF; CDR3 DNA: TGTGCCAGTAGTATCTCTCCTAGCGGGAGAGGCATCTACGAGCAGTACTTC; V gene: TRBV19; J gene: TRBJ2-7; D gene: TRBD2; clone size: few
CDR3 protein: CASSLMPSSGGAGEQFF; CDR3 DNA: TGTGCCAGCAGCTTAATGCCTTCTAGCGGGGGGGCCGGGGAGCAGTTCTTC; V gene: TRBV7-3; J gene: TRBJ2-1; D gene: TRBD2; clone size: -
CDR3 protein: CASSYTGLGAEAFF; CDR3 DNA: TGTGCCAGCAGCTATACGGGACTCGGGGCTGAAGCTTTCTTT; V gene: TRBV7-9; J gene: TRBJ1-1; D gene: -; clone size: few
CDR3 protein: CSVRTSGTDTQYF; CDR3 DNA: TGCAGCGTCAGGACTAGCGGCACAGATACGCAGTATTTT; V gene: TRBV29-1; J gene: TRBJ2-3; D gene: TRBD2; clone size: few
CDR3 protein: CASSLEPGRTDTQYF; CDR3 DNA: TGTGCCAGCAGCTTAGAACCAGGGCGCACAGATACGCAGTATTTT; V gene: TRBV7-3; J gene: TRBJ2-3; D gene: -; clone size: few
CDR3 protein: CASSAARNQPQHF; CDR3 DNA: TGTGCCAGCAGCGCCGCCAGAAATCAGCCCCAGCATTTT; V gene: TRBV7-2; J gene: TRBJ1-5; D gene: -; clone size: -
CDR3 protein: CASRSNRNLNTEAFF; CDR3 DNA: TGTGCCAGCAGATCGAACAGGAACCTGAACACTGAAGCTTTCTTT; V gene: TRBV27; J gene: TRBJ1-1; D gene: -; clone size: few
CDR3 protein: CASSRDTSNEQFF; CDR3 DNA: TGTGCCAGCAGCCGGGACACGAGCAATGAGCAGTTCTTC; V gene: TRBV27; J gene: TRBJ2-1; D gene: -; clone size: -
CDR3 protein: CASSGPGETQYF; CDR3 DNA: TGTGCCAGTAGTGGCCCGGGAGAGACCCAGTACTTC; V gene: TRBV19; J gene: TRBJ2-5; D gene: -; clone size: once
CDR3 protein: CASSLVPGLAEYNEQFF; CDR3 DNA: TGCGCCAGCAGCCTCGTGCCGGGACTAGCAGAATACAATGAGCAGTTCTTC; V gene: TRBV5-1; J gene: TRBJ2-1; D gene: TRBD2; clone size: many
CDR3 protein: CASSLTGGNTQYF; CDR3 DNA: TGTGCCAGCAGCTTAACAGGAGGGAATACGCAGTATTTT; V gene: TRBV7-2; J gene: TRBJ2-3; D gene: -; clone size: -
CDR3 protein: CSARGDTLEAFF; CDR3 DNA: TGCAGTGCTAGGGGGGACACATTGGAAGCTTTCTTT; V gene: TRBV20-1; J gene: TRBJ1-1; D gene: -; clone size: -
CDR3 protein: CASNPDTGGHEQYF; CDR3 DNA: TGTGCCAGCAACCCCGATACAGGGGGACACGAGCAGTACTTC; V gene: TRBV6-2/TRBV6-3; J gene: TRBJ2-7; D gene: TRBD1; clone size: -
CDR3 protein: CASSLINEQFF; CDR3 DNA: TGTGCCAGCAGTCTAATAAATGAGCAGTTCTTC; V gene: TRBV2; J gene: TRBJ2-1; D gene: -; clone size: many
CDR3 protein: CASSLGLNRDSNEKLFF; CDR3 DNA: TGCGCCAGCAGCTTGGGGCTTAACCGGGACAGCAATGAAAAACTGTTTTTT; V gene: TRBV5-1; J gene: TRBJ1-4; D gene: TRBD1; clone size: -
CDR3 protein: CAGGVSDGYTF; CDR3 DNA: TGTGCCGGGGGAGTTTCCGATGGCTACACCTTC; V gene: TRBV12-3/TRBV12-4; J gene: TRBJ1-2; D gene: -; clone size: few
CDR3 protein: CASSGGTASYNEQFF; CDR3 DNA: TGTGCCAGCAGCGGGGGGACAGCCTCCTACAATGAGCAGTTCTTC; V gene: TRBV9; J gene: TRBJ2-1; D gene: TRBD1; clone size: many
CDR3 protein: CASSQQDVRETQYF; CDR3 DNA: TGTGCCAGCAGCCAACAAGACGTCAGGGAGACCCAGTACTTC; V gene: TRBV5-5; J gene: TRBJ2-5; D gene: -; clone size: -
CDR3 protein: CASRMNTEAFF; CDR3 DNA: TGTGCCAGCAGGATGAACACTGAAGCTTTCTTT; V gene: TRBV6-2/TRBV6-3; J gene: TRBJ1-1; D gene: -; clone size: many
CDR3 protein: CASTTGPLDTIYF; CDR3 DNA: TGCGCCAGCACCACGGGGCCGTTAGACACCATATATTTT; V gene: TRBV5-1; J gene: TRBJ1-3; D gene: -; clone size: many
CDR3 protein: CASSQDLGADTEAFF; CDR3 DNA: TGTGCCAGCAGCCAAGATCTGGGGGCCGACACTGAAGCTTTCTTT; V gene: TRBV3-1; J gene: TRBJ1-1; D gene: -; clone size: -
CDR3 protein: CASSSTSGRATGELFF; CDR3 DNA: TGTGCCAGCAGCTCGACTAGCGGGAGGGCCACCGGGGAGCTGTTTTTT; V gene: TRBV5-4; J gene: TRBJ2-2; D gene: TRBD2; clone size: many
CDR3 protein: CASSGQGVFEGETQYF; CDR3 DNA: TGTGCCAGCAGCGGCCAGGGGGTGTTTGAGGGAGAGACCCAGTACTTC; V gene: TRBV25-1; J gene: TRBJ2-5; D gene: TRBD1; clone size: many
CDR3 protein: CASSLALGGMNTEAFF; CDR3 DNA: TGTGCCAGCAGTTTAGCGCTAGGGGGCATGAACACTGAAGCTTTCTTT; V gene: TRBV12-3/TRBV12-4; J gene: TRBJ1-1; D gene: TRBD1; clone size: few
CDR3 protein: CASSPDRNNEQYF; CDR3 DNA: TGTGCCAGCAGTCCGGACAGAAACAATGAGCAGTACTTC; V gene: TRBV6-6; J gene: TRBJ2-7; D gene: -; clone size: -
CDR3 protein: CASTSNRVRETQYF; CDR3 DNA: TGTGCCAGCACTAGCAACAGGGTCCGGGAGACCCAGTACTTC; V gene: TRBV12-3/TRBV12-4; J gene: TRBJ2-5; D gene: -; clone size: few
CDR3 protein: CASRNAGYSAFF; CDR3 DNA: TGTGCCAGCAGGAATGCTGGGTACTCGGCTTTCTTT; V gene: TRBV27; J gene: TRBJ1-1; D gene: -; clone size: many
CDR3 protein: CASSPLGQGIGELFF; CDR3 DNA: TGTGCCAGCTCACCACTGGGACAGGGAATCGGGGAGCTGTTTTTT; V gene: TRBV18; J gene: TRBJ2-2; D gene: TRBD1; clone size: -
CDR3 protein: CASSPGWGASTDTQYF; CDR3 DNA: TGTGCCAGCAGCCCCGGGTGGGGGGCAAGCACAGATACGCAGTATTTT; V gene: TRBV7-9; J gene: TRBJ2-3; D gene: -; clone size: -
CDR3 protein: CASSGKGGDTLNYGYTF; CDR3 DNA: TGTGCCAGTAGTGGAAAGGGGGGTGACACGTTAAACTATGGCTACACCTTC; V gene: TRBV19; J gene: TRBJ1-2; D gene: -; clone size: -
CDR3 protein: CAWSGRFNEKLFF; CDR3 DNA: TGTGCCTGGAGTGGGAGATTTAATGAAAAACTGTTTTTT; V gene: TRBV30; J gene: TRBJ1-4; D gene: -; clone size: few
CDR3 protein: CASSLARSQVYQETQYF; CDR3 DNA: TGTGCCAGCAGTTTAGCGCGCTCCCAGGTGTACCAAGAGACCCAGTACTTC; V gene: TRBV12-3/TRBV12-4; J gene: TRBJ2-5; D gene: -; clone size: -
CDR3 protein: CASSQMGNNSPLHF; CDR3 DNA: TGTGCCAGCTCCCAAATGGGGAATAATTCACCCCTCCACTTT; V gene: TRBV18; J gene: TRBJ1-6; D gene: -; clone size: -
CDR3 protein: CASSSPEGFLLLGANVLTF; CDR3 DNA: TGTGCCAGCAGTTCCCCGGAGGGTTTTCTCTTGCTCGGGGCCAACGTCCTGACTTTC; V gene: TRBV28; J gene: TRBJ2-6; D gene: -; clone size: many
CDR3 protein: CASSHNPGDTQYF; CDR3 DNA: TGCGCCAGCAGCCACAACCCAGGGGATACGCAGTATTTT; V gene: TRBV4-1; J gene: TRBJ2-3; D gene: -; clone size: -
CDR3 protein: CASSADSGQETQYF; CDR3 DNA: TGTGCTAGCAGCGCAGATAGCGGCCAAGAGACCCAGTACTTC; V gene: TRBV7-7; J gene: TRBJ2-5; D gene: -; clone size: many
CDR3 protein: CASSFGAGGLRETQYF; CDR3 DNA: TGCGCCAGCAGCTTTGGCGCGGGGGGGCTGCGAGAGACCCAGTACTTC; V gene: TRBV5-1; J gene: TRBJ2-5; D gene: TRBD2; clone size: -
CDR3 protein: CSADGGNQPQHF; CDR3 DNA: TGCAGTGCTGATGGAGGCAATCAGCCCCAGCATTTT; V gene: TRBV20-1; J gene: TRBJ1-5; D gene: -; clone size: -
CDR3 protein: CASSRGSETQYF; CDR3 DNA: TGTGCCAGCAGTCGCGGGAGTGAGACCCAGTACTTC; V gene: TRBV12-3/TRBV12-4; J gene: TRBJ2-5; D gene: TRBD2; clone size: many
CDR3 protein: CSAYGHRNYGYTF; CDR3 DNA: TGCAGTGCTTATGGACACCGAAACTATGGCTACACCTTC; V gene: TRBV20-1; J gene: TRBJ1-2; D gene: -; clone size: -
CDR3 protein: CASSRVGDSNEKLFF; CDR3 DNA: TGTGCCAGCAGCCGCGTTGGGGACTCTAATGAAAAACTGTTTTTT; V gene: TRBV5-5; J gene: TRBJ1-4; D gene: -; clone size: many
CDR3 protein: CASSFVLPGQGMNSPLHF; CDR3 DNA: TGTGCCAGCAGCTTTGTATTACCGGGACAGGGGATGAATTCACCCCTCCACTTT; V gene: TRBV21-1; J gene: TRBJ1-6; D gene: -; clone size: -
CDR3 protein: CASSLVVRDDYGYTF; CDR3 DNA: TGTGCCAGCAGCTTAGTAGTTAGGGATGACTATGGCTACACCTTC; V gene: TRBV7-2; J gene: TRBJ1-2; D gene: -; clone size: many
CDR3 protein: CASSQDRGLAGVNYNEQFF; CDR3 DNA: TGTGCCAGCAGCCAAGATAGGGGACTAGCGGGAGTGAACTACAATGAGCAGTTCTTC; V gene: TRBV3-1; J gene: TRBJ2-1; D gene: TRBD2; clone size: -
CDR3 protein: CASSRVASPRVSYEQYF; CDR3 DNA: TGCGCCAGCTCCAGAGTCGCGTCCCCGAGGGTCTCCTACGAGCAGTACTTC; V gene: TRBV5-1; J gene: TRBJ2-7; D gene: -; clone size: -
CDR3 protein: CSLPGTSVDTQYF; CDR3 DNA: TGCAGCCTCCCCGGGACTAGCGTTGATACGCAGTATTTT; V gene: TRBV20-1; J gene: TRBJ2-3; D gene: TRBD2; clone size: many
CDR3 protein: CASSIGTSGNTIYF; CDR3 DNA: TGTGCCAGCAGCATAGGGACCTCTGGAAACACCATATATTTT; V gene: TRBV11-2; J gene: TRBJ1-3; D gene: -; clone size: many
CDR3 protein: CAISRLTSPSGANVLTF; CDR3 DNA: TGTGCCATCAGCCGTTTAACAAGTCCCTCCGGGGCCAACGTCCTGACTTTC; V gene: TRBV10-3; J gene: TRBJ2-6; D gene: -; clone size: many
CDR3 protein: CASTGTGGAGGTEAFF; CDR3 DNA: TGTGCCAGTACCGGGACAGGGGGCGCGGGCGGCACTGAAGCTTTCTTT; V gene: TRBV19; J gene: TRBJ1-1; D gene: TRBD1; clone size: -
CDR3 protein: CSARRASGRAGKEQFF; CDR3 DNA: TGCAGTGCTAGAAGGGCTAGCGGGAGGGCCGGTAAGGAGCAGTTCTTC; V gene: TRBV20-1; J gene: TRBJ2-1; D gene: TRBD2; clone size: -
CDR3 protein: CASGVSSGMVKNIQYF; CDR3 DNA: TGTGCCAGCGGAGTTTCCTCGGGGATGGTCAAAAACATTCAGTACTTC; V gene: TRBV6-2/TRBV6-3; J gene: TRBJ2-4; D gene: -; clone size: many
CDR3 protein: CASSEIRGSTATLNQPQHF; CDR3 DNA: TGTGCCAGCAGTGAAATCCGGGGATCAACAGCCACCCTCAATCAGCCCCAGCATTTT; V gene: TRBV6-1; J gene: TRBJ1-5; D gene: -; clone size: many
CDR3 protein: CSARGTHSTDTQYF; CDR3 DNA: TGCAGTGCTAGAGGGACACATAGCACAGATACGCAGTATTTT; V gene: TRBV20-1; J gene: TRBJ2-3; D gene: -; clone size: few
CDR3 protein: CASSQDLLAAEQFF; CDR3 DNA: TGTGCCAGCAGCCAAGATCTCCTGGCAGCTGAGCAGTTCTTC; V gene: TRBV3-1; J gene: TRBJ2-1; D gene: -; clone size: -
CDR3 protein: CASSQDDQAGADTQYF; CDR3 DNA: TGCGCCAGCAGCCAAGATGATCAAGCGGGGGCCGATACGCAGTATTTT; V gene: TRBV4-1; J gene: TRBJ2-3; D gene: TRBD2; clone size: few
CDR3 protein: CASRDSGTGNNQPQHF; CDR3 DNA: TGTGCCAGCAGAGACTCCGGGACGGGAAACAATCAGCCCCAGCATTTT; V gene: TRBV25-1; J gene: TRBJ1-5; D gene: -; clone size: many